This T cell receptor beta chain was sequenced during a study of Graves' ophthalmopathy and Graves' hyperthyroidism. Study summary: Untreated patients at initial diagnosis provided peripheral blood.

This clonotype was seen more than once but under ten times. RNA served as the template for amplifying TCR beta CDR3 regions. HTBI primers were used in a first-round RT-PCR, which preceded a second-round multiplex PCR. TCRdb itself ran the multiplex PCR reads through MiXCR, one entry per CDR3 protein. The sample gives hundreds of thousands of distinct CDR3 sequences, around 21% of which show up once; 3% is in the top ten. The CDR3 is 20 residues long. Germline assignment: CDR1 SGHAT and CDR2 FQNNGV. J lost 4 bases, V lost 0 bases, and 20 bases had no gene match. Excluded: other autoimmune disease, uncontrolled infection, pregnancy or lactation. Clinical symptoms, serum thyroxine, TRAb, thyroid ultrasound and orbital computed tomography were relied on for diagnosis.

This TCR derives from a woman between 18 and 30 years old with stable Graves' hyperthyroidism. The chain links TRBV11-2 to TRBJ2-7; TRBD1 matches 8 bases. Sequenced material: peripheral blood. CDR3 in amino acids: CASSLDWNTGTGLPPYEQYF. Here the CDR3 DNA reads TGTGCCAGCAGCTTAGATTGGAACACCGGGACAGGCCTGCCCCCATACGAGCAGTACTTC.